The rows below give T cell receptor beta chains drawn from one sample of a study of siplizumab effects on memory and regulatory T cells. The table came from immunoSEQ multiplex PCR; TCRdb's copy has only in-frame clones and leaves some out. The profile shows over 100,000 clones, around 90% of them singletons. The sample comprised Tregs sorted from blood. The receptors derive from a human donor in good health. The CDR3 runs from the conserved cysteine through the conserved F or W. A D gene is named only where the DNA matches it firmly. The size of a clone is reported for some rows only, either as once, few or many, or as a class for expanded clones.

TGTGCCAGCAGATATCGGACAGGGAGCGCTGAAGCTTTCTTT	CASRYRTGSAEAFF	TRBJ1-1	TRBD1	TRBV6-5	NA
TGTGCCAGCAGCTTAAACTCCTACGAGCAGTACTTC	CASSLNSYEQYF	TRBJ2-7	NA	TRBV6-5	NA
TGCAGCGTACAGGTTCGACTAGCGGGAGGTTCCTGGACAGATACGCAGTATTTT	CSVQVRLAGGSWTDTQYF	TRBJ2-3	TRBD2	TRBV29-1	NA
TGCGCCAGCCGAACTAGCGGGAGTACGTTTGAGCAGTTCTTC	CASRTSGSTFEQFF	TRBJ2-1	TRBD2	TRBV5-1	NA
TGTGCCAGCAGTGAACTTCCTCGGTTCACTGAAGCTTTCTTT	CASSELPRFTEAFF	TRBJ1-1	NA	TRBV6-1	NA
TGTGCCAGCAGTGAAGCTTTCAGTCGGGGCCTGTTTTTT	CASSEAFSRGLFF	TRBJ1-4	NA	TRBV6-1	NA
TGTGCCAGCAGCCCTCGACAGGGGACCACTGAAGCTTTCTTT	CASSPRQGTTEAFF	TRBJ1-1	TRBD1	TRBV7-9	few
TGTGCCAGTTCCTCCCTACGCACCGTTGGAAATGAGCAGTTCTTC	CASSSLRTVGNEQFF	TRBJ2-1	NA	TRBV19	NA
TGTGCCAGCAGTTACTCGGGAGGGATGGGTAAACTGTTTTTT	CASSYSGGMGKLFF	TRBJ1-4	NA	TRBV6-6	NA
TGTGCCAGCAGCTTTTTTGCAAATACGCAGTATTTT	CASSFFANTQYF	TRBJ2-3	NA	TRBV7-2	NA
TGTGCCAGCAGCTTAAGACTAGCTCCAGATACGCAGTATTTT	CASSLRLAPDTQYF	TRBJ2-3	TRBD2	TRBV11-2	NA
TGCAGCGTTGATCGCCGGGGCAGGGGCCGGTACACTGAAGCTTTCTTT	CSVDRRGRGRYTEAFF	TRBJ1-1	NA	TRBV29-1	NA
TGTGCCAGCAGCAACGCCGGGCAAAACATTCAGTACTTC	CASSNAGQNIQYF	TRBJ2-4	NA	TRBV4-2	NA
TGTGCCAGCTCCCCAAAAAGGGATTCGGGCACAGATACGCAGTATTTT	CASSPKRDSGTDTQYF	TRBJ2-3	NA	TRBV6-4	NA
TGTGCCAGCAGCTTTGGGGCAGGCAGGGAGCCCCAGCATTTT	CASSFGAGREPQHF	TRBJ1-5	NA	TRBV7-6	NA
TGTGCCAGCAGTTCAAGGCTCGGTGTCCTGCCCCCTAACGTGGATACGCAGTATTTT	CASSSRLGVLPPNVDTQYF	TRBJ2-3	NA	TRBV27	NA
TGTGCCAGCTCACCAGGGCGGGGTCCCTATGGCTACACCTTC	CASSPGRGPYGYTF	TRBJ1-2	NA	TRBV18	NA
TGTGCCAGCAGTCTCGCTAGAAACGACGCGGAGCAGTTCTTC	CASSLARNDAEQFF	TRBJ2-1	NA	TRBV27	NA
TGTGCCATCAGTGCTGGTACGGCGGGACAGGGTGGGTACGAGCAGTACTTC	CAISAGTAGQGGYEQYF	TRBJ2-7	TRBD1	TRBV10-3	once
TGTGCCAGCTCACCAACGGGGGGGTACATTCAGTACTTC	CASSPTGGYIQYF	TRBJ2-4	TRBD2	TRBV18	NA
TGTGCCAGCAGCATCGGGACGGGACGCTCTGGGGCCAACGTCCTGACTTTC	CASSIGTGRSGANVLTF	TRBJ2-6	NA	TRBV11-2	NA
TGCGCCAGCAGCCTAAAGCGGGGGAGAGGAGATACGCAGTATTTT	CASSLKRGRGDTQYF	TRBJ2-3	TRBD2	TRBV4-1	once
TGTGCCAGCAGTGAATCCCCCATAGGTGAGCAGTTCTTC	CASSESPIGEQFF	TRBJ2-1	NA	TRBV6-1	NA
TGTGCCAGCATAGGCCAGGTCTCCTACGAGCAGTACTTC	CASIGQVSYEQYF	TRBJ2-7	NA	TRBV28	NA
TGTGCCAGCAGCTTCGTAAGCGGGAGGATGGGGTACATTCAGTACTTC	CASSFVSGRMGYIQYF	TRBJ2-4	TRBD2	TRBV7-2	NA
TGCGCCAGCAGCCCAGGACAGGGGACGGGGCTGAACACTGAAGCTTTCTTT	CASSPGQGTGLNTEAFF	TRBJ1-1	TRBD1	TRBV5-1	NA
TGTGCCATCAGTGAAGGACTACTAATAGATACGCAGTATTTT	CAISEGLLIDTQYF	TRBJ2-3	NA	TRBV10-3	NA